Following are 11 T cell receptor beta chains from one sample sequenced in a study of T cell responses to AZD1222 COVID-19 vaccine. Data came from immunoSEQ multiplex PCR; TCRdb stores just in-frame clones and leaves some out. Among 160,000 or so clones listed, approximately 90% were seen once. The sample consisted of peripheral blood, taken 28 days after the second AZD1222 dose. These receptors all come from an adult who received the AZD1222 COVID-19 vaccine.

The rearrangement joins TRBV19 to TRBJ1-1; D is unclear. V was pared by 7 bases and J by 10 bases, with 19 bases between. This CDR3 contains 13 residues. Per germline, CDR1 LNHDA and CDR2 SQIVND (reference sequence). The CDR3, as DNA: TGTGCCAGTACCACCGCCGCTTTCACTAGAGCTTTCTTT. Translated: CASTTAAFTRAFF.

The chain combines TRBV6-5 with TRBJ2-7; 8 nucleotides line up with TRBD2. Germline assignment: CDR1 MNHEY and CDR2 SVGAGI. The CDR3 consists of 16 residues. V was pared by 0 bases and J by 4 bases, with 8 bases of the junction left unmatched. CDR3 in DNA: TGTGCCAGCAGTTACTCCCTAAGGGCGGGGGGTTACGAGCAGTACTTC. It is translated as CASSYSLRAGGYEQYF.

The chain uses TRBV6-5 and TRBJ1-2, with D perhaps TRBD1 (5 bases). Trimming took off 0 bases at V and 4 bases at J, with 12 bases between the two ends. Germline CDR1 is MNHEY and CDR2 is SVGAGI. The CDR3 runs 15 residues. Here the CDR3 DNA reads TGTGCCAGCAGTTACTCCGGGGAGGGGAGCTATGGCTACACCTTC. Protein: CASSYSGEGSYGYTF.

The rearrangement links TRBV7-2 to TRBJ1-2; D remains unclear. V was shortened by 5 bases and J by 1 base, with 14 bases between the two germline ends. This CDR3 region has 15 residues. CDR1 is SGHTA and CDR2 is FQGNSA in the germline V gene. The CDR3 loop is CASSPARADNYGYTF. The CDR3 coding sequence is TGTGCCAGCAGCCCCGCCCGGGCCGATAACTATGGCTACACCTTC.

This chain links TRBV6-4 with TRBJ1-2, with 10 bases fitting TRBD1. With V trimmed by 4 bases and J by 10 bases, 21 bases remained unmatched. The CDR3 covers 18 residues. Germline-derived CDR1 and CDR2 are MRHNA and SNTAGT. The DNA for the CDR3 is TGTGCCAGCAGTGCTTATGGGACAGGGGAAGGATTGGGGAAGGACTACACCTTC. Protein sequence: CASSAYGTGEGLGKDYTF.

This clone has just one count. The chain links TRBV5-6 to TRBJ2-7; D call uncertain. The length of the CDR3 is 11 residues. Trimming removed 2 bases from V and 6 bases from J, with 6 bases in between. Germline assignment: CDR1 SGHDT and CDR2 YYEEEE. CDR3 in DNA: TGTGCCAGCAGCTTCGAGGTCGAGCAGTACTTC. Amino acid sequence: CASSFEVEQYF.

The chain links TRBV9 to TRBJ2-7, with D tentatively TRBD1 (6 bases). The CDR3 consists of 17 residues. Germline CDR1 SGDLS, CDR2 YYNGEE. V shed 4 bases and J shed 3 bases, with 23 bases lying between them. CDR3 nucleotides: TGTGCCAGCAGCCTCAGAGGACAGACCACCTCTATCTACGAGCAGTACTTC. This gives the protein CASSLRGQTTSIYEQYF.

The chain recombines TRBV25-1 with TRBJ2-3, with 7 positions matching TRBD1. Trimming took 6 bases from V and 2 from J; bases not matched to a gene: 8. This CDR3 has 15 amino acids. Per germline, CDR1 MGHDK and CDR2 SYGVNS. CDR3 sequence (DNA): TGTGCCAGCAGAGAGACAGGGTCTGTCACAGATACGCAGTATTTT. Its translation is CASRETGSVTDTQYF.

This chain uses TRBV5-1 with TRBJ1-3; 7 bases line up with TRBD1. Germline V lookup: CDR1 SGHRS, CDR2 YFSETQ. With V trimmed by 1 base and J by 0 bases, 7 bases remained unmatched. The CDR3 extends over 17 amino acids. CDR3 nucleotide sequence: TGCGCCAGCAGCTTGCAGCCGGGACAGAACTCTGGAAACACCATATATTTT. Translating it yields CASSLQPGQNSGNTIYF.

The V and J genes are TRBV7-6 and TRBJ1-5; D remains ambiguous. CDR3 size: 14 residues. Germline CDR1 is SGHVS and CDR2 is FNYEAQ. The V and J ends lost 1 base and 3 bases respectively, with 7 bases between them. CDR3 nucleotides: TGTGCCAGCAGCTTAGTACGCGACAATCAGCCCCAGCATTTT. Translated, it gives CASSLVRDNQPQHF.

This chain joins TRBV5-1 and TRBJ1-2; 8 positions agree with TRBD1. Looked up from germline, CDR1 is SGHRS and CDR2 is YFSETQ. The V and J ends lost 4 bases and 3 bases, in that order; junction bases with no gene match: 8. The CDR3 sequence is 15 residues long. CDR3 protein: CASSQSGGKYYGYTF. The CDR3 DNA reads TGCGCCAGCAGCCAATCAGGGGGCAAATACTATGGCTACACCTTC.